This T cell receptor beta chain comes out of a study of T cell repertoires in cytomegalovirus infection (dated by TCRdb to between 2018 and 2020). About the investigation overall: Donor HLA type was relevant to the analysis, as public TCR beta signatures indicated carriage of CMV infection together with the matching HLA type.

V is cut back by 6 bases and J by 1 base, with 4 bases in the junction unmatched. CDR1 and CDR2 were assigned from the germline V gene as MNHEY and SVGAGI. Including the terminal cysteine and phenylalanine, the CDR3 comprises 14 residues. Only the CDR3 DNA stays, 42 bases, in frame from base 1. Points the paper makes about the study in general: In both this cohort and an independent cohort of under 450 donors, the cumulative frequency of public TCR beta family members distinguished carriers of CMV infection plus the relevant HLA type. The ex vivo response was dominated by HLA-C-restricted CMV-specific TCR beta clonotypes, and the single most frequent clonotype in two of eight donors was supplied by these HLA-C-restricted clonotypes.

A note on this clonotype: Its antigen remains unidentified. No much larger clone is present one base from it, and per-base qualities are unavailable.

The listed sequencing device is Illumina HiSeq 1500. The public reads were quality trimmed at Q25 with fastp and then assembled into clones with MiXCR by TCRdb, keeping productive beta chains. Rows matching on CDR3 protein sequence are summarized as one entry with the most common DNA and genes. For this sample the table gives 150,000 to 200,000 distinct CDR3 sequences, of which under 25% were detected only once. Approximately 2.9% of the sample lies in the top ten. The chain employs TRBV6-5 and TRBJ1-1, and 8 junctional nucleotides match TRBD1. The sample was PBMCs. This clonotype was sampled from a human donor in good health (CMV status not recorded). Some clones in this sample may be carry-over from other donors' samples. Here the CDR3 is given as CASRRTGRNTEAFF. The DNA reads TGTGCCAGCAGGCGGACAGGGAGGAACACTGAAGCTTTCTTT.